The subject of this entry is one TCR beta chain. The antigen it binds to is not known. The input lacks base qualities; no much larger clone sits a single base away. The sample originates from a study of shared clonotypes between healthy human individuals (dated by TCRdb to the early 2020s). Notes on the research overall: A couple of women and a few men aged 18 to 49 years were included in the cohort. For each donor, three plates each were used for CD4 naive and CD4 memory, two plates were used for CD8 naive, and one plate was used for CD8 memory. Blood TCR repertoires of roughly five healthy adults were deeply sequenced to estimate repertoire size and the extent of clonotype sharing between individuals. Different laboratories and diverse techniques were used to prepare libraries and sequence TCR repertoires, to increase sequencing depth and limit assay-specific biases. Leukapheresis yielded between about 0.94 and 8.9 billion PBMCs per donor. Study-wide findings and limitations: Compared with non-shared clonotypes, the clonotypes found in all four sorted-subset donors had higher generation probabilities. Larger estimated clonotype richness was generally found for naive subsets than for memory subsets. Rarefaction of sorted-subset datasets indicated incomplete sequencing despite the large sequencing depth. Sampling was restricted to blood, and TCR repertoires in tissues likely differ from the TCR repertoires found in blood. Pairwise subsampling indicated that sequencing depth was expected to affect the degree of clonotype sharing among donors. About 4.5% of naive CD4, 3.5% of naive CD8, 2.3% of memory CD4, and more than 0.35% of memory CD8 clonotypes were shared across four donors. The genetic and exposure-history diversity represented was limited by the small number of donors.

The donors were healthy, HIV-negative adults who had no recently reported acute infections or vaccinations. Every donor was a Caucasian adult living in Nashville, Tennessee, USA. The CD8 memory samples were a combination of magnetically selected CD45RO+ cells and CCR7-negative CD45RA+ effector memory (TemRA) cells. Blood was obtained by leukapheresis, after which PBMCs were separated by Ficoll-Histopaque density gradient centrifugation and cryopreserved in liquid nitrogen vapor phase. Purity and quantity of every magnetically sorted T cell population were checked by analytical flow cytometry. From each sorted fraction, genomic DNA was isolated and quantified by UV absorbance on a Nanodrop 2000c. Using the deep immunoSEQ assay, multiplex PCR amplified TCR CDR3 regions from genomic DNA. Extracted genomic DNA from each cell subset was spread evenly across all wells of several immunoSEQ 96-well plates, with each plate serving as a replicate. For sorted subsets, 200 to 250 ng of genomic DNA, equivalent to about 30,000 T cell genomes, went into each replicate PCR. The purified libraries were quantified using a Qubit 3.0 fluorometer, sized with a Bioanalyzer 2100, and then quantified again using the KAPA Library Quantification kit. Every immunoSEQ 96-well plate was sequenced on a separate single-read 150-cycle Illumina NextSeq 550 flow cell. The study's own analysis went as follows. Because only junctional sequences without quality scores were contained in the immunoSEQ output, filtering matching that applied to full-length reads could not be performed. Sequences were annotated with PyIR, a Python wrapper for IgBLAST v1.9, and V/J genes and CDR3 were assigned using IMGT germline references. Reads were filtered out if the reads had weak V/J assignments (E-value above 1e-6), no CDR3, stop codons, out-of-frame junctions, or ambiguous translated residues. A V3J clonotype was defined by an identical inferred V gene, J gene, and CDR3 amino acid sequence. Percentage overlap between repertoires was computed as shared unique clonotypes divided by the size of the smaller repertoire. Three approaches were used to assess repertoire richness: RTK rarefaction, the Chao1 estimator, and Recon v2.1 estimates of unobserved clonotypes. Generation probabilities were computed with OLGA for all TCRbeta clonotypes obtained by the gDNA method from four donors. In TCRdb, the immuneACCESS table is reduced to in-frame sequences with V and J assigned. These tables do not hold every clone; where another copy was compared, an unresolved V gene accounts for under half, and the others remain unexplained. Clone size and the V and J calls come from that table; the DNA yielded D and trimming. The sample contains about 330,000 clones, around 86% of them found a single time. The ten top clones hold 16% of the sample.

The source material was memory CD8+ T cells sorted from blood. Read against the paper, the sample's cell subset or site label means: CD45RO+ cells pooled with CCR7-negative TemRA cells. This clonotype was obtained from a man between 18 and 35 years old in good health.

The nucleotides are TGTGCCAGCAGCCAAGATGGAAGCGCGGGAGTTTCCTCCTACGAGCAGTACTTC. This is translated as CASSQDGSAGVSSYEQYF. The receptor chain draws on TRBV14 and TRBJ2-7, with TRBD2 identical over 7 junction bases. From V the trimming removes 0 bases and from J it removes 0 bases, while the gene matches leave 11 bases of the junction unaccounted for. Counted from cysteine to phenylalanine, this CDR3 has 18 amino acids. The kept DNA is CDR3 alone, 54 bases in frame from the first base. Per the germline V gene, SGHDN is the CDR1 and FVKESK is the CDR2.